These 3 T cell receptor beta chains share one sample of origin, sequenced in a study of T cell repertoires in ileal Crohn's disease. Surgical specimens yielded lamina propria lymphocytes, which were density-gradient separated and then sorted. Sequencing used immunoSEQ multiplex PCR; TCRdb keeps in-frame clones, though not all of them. The table records 2,000 to 2,500 clones, 74% of them present only once. The sequencing sample was made of CD8+ T cells from ileum. The receptors stem from an adult with Crohn's disease. Some clones in this sample may be carry-over from other donors' samples.

There are a few counts of this clone. V is TRBV28 and J is TRBJ1-5, with D tentatively TRBD1 (6 bases). V gave up 6 bases and J gave up 0 bases, with 12 bases separating them. There are 15 residues in the CDR3. The germline V gene encodes CDR1 MDHEN and CDR2 SYDVKM. The CDR3 bases are TGTGCCAGCAGGAAGAGGGGGAATAGCAATCAGCCCCAGCATTTT. Amino acids: CASRKRGNSNQPQHF.

V gene TRBV5-4 combines with J gene TRBJ2-7; maybe TRBD2 (6 bases). Trimming took 4 bases from V and 5 from J, leaving 19 bases between them. This CDR3 is 15 amino acids long. Germline V CDR1 and CDR2: SGHNT, YYREEE (reference sequence). The CDR3 loop reads CASSPFSRGRNEQYF. The CDR3 coding sequence is TGTGCCAGCAGCCCTTTTTCGCGGGGACGTAACGAGCAGTACTTC.

CDR3 DNA: TGTGCCAGCAGCCGAGAGAGAACAACTAATGAAAAACTGTTTTTT. It encodes CASSRERTTNEKLFF. The gene calls are TRBV5-4 and TRBJ1-4, with unresolved D. The ends were cut back, 4 bases at V and 0 bases at J, with 10 bases in the middle. The CDR3 covers 15 residues. Germline V CDR1 and CDR2: SGHNT, YYREEE (reference sequence).